These 24 T cell receptor beta chains originate from one sample sequenced in a study of T cell responses to AZD1222 COVID-19 vaccine. The assay was immunoSEQ multiplex PCR, and TCRdb's table has in-frame clones only and misses some. The sample includes over 100,000 clones, approximately 90% of them seen just once. The starting material was peripheral blood, obtained on day 0 of AZD1222 vaccination. These receptors came from an adult in good health.

Only one count was recorded for this clone. The rearrangement joins TRBV15 to TRBJ2-3, with D unresolved. V was shortened by 3 bases and J by 1 base, with 5 bases between the two germline ends. The V gene's germline CDR1 is LNHNV and CDR2 YYDKDF (reference sequence). The CDR3 consists of 13 residues. Written as DNA, the CDR3 is TGTGCCACCAGCAGCCCCCGCACAGATACGCAGTATTTT. It translates to CATSSPRTDTQYF.

The chain is built from TRBV18 and TRBJ2-3, with 8 positions matching TRBD1. The CDR3 contains 16 residues. Trimming took 5 bases from V and 2 from J; bases not matched to a gene: 9. Germline V CDR1 and CDR2: KGHSH, LQKENI. The CDR3 DNA is TGTGCCAGCTCAACCCGGACAGGGAAGAACACAGATACGCAGTATTTT. Amino acids: CASSTRTGKNTDTQYF.

Relative to its sample, this clone is large. V usage is TRBV10-3 and J usage is TRBJ1-5, with 9 nucleotides matching TRBD1. The germline V gene encodes CDR1 ENHRY and CDR2 SYGVKD. CDR3 size: 14 residues. Trimming at V came to 3 bases and at J to 8 bases, leaving 5 bases not matched to a gene. As DNA, the CDR3 is TGTGCCATCAGTGATGTGGGACAGGGTGAGCCCCAGCATTTT. It codes for CAISDVGQGEPQHF.

The V gene is TRBV9, the J gene TRBJ2-1; 9 bases fit TRBD2. V lost 2 bases to trimming and J lost 9 bases; unmatched junction nucleotides: 12. The germline V gene has CDR1 SGDLS and CDR2 YYNGEE. The length of the CDR3 is 16 residues. The CDR3 here is CASSVPASGVGGEQFF. CDR3 nucleotide sequence: TGTGCCAGCAGCGTCCCCGCTAGCGGGGTGGGTGGTGAGCAGTTCTTC.

This chain connects TRBV7-3 to TRBJ2-1; 13 positions agree with TRBD2. Germline V gene lookup returns CDR1 SGHTA and CDR2 FQGTGA. With V trimmed by 0 bases and J by 4 bases, 3 bases remained unmatched. The CDR3 runs to 17 residues. CDR3 protein: CASSLTRTSGGYNEQFF. For the CDR3, the DNA is TGTGCCAGCAGCTTAACCCGGACTAGCGGGGGTTACAATGAGCAGTTCTTC. The entire variable domain, with the rest obtained from reference TRBV7-3 and TRBJ2-1, is as follows: GAGVSQTPSNKVTEKGKYVELRCDPISGHTALYWYRQSLGQGPEFLIYFQGTGAADDSGLPNDRFFAVRPEGSVSTLKIQRTERGDSAVYLCASSLTRTSGGYNEQFFGPGTRLTVL.

The chain employs TRBV14 and TRBJ2-7; TRBD2 is a possible D gene (6 bases). CDR3 length: 15 amino acids. Trimming took off 3 bases at V and 6 bases at J, with 18 bases between the two ends. Germline-derived CDR1 and CDR2 are SGHDN and FVKESK. Here the CDR3 reads CASSHERGGLGEQYF. The CDR3 region has the DNA TGTGCCAGCAGCCACGAAAGGGGAGGATTAGGCGAGCAGTACTTC. The full variable domain, completed using reference TRBV14 and TRBJ2-7, is EAGVTQFPSHSVIEKGQTVTLRCDPISGHDNLYWYRRVMGKEIKFLLHFVKESKQDESGMPNNRFLAERTGGTYSTLKVQPAELEDSGVYFCASSHERGGLGEQYFGPGTRLTVT.

This chain connects TRBV5-6 to TRBJ2-7; 7 bases map to TRBD2. Germline assignment: CDR1 SGHDT and CDR2 YYEEEE. The CDR3 spans 15 residues. Trimming at V came to 4 bases and at J to 7 bases, leaving 14 bases not matched to a gene. The CDR3 bases are TGTGCCAGCAGCGCCTCACCCTGGCTAGCGGAGGAGCAGTACTTC. Protein: CASSASPWLAEEQYF.

V usage is TRBV5-5 and J usage is TRBJ1-6, with 8 bases fitting TRBD1. Germline V CDR1 and CDR2: SGHKS, YYEKEE (reference sequence). The CDR3 spans 15 residues. Trimming cost V 4 bases and J 6 bases; bases outside gene matches: 6. The DNA for the CDR3 is TGTGCCAGCAGCCTGGGACAGGCGATTAATTCACCCCTCCACTTT. It specifies CASSLGQAINSPLHF.

The chain has TRBV7-3 and TRBJ2-3; D remains unclear. This CDR3 comprises 18 residues. The V end lost 0 bases, the J end lost 4 bases, and 20 bases lay between the germline ends. CDR1 and CDR2 (germline): SGHTA, FQGTGA. Written as DNA, the CDR3 is TGTGCCAGCAGCTTAACAGGAAGCATGGTAGCTCGATCAGATACGCAGTATTTT. Amino acids: CASSLTGSMVARSDTQYF.

As to this clone: An end of the junction differs from the germline gene, which may be a read error. V and J are TRBV7-7 and TRBJ1-4, with D perhaps TRBD1 (6 bases). From germline, CDR1 is SSHAT and CDR2 FNYEAQ (reference sequence). The CDR3 has 15 amino acids. CDR3: CASSWGRSNNEKLFF. In DNA, the CDR3 is TGTGCTAGCAGCTGGGGGCGGTCCAATAATGAAAAACTGTTTTTT.

This sequence joins TRBV20-1 and TRBJ2-5; the D gene could be TRBD1 or TRBD2 (5 bases each). This CDR3 spans 11 amino acids. The V end was cut by 6 bases, the J end by 5 bases, with 10 bases between. The germline gives CDR1 DFQATT, CDR2 SNEGSKA (reference sequence). The CDR3 region is CSAPRGETQYF. The CDR3 DNA sequence: TGCAGTGCGCCTCGGGGCGAGACCCAGTACTTC.

This rearrangement joins TRBV4-2 to TRBJ1-2, with D hard to call. The V end was cut by 0 bases, the J end by 2 bases, with 10 bases between. The CDR3 runs 15 residues. Germline CDR1 reads LGHNA; CDR2 reads YNFKEQ. This CDR3 is CASSQDTTMNYGYTF. CDR3 nucleotide sequence: TGTGCCAGCAGCCAAGACACAACCATGAACTATGGCTACACCTTC.

The chain joins TRBV3-1 (or the pseudogene TRBV3-2) to TRBJ2-7; D unresolved. The CDR3 contains 14 residues. CDR1 and CDR2 (germline): LGHDT, YNNKEL (reference sequence). V was cut by 1 base and J by 3 bases, with 10 bases left in between. In DNA form, the CDR3 reads TGTGCCAGCAGCCAAGGGGGTACCAGCTACGAGCAGTACTTC. Its translation: CASSQGGTSYEQYF.

The rearrangement joins TRBV5-1 to TRBJ1-6, with a tentative D call TRBD1 (6 bases). Germline V gene lookup returns CDR1 SGHRS and CDR2 YFSETQ. The CDR3 runs to 14 residues. Trimming took off 7 bases at V and 7 bases at J, with 15 bases between the two ends. The CDR3 protein is CASGKDRQNSPLHF. The CDR3 DNA reads as TGCGCCAGCGGAAAGGACAGACAAAATTCACCCCTCCACTTT. The entire variable domain, with the rest obtained from reference TRBV5-1 and TRBJ1-6, is as follows: KAGVTQTPRYLIKTRGQQVTLSCSPISGHRSVSWYQQTPGQGLQFLFEYFSETQRNKGNFPGRFSGRQFSNSRSEMNVSTLELGDSALYLCASGKDRQNSPLHFGNGTRLTVT.

The chain is built from TRBV9 and TRBJ2-3; 8 nucleotides align to TRBD2. This CDR3 spans 14 amino acids. Germline V gene data show CDR1 as SGDLS and CDR2 as YYNGEE. Trimming at V came to 3 bases and at J to 6 bases, leaving 6 bases not matched to a gene. CDR3 nucleotide sequence: TGTGCCAGCAGCGACCGACTAGCGTTTGATACGCAGTATTTT. Amino acids: CASSDRLAFDTQYF. The whole variable domain, remainder taken from reference TRBV9 and TRBJ2-3, is DSGVTQTPKHLITATGQRVTLRCSPRSGDLSVYWYQQSLDQGLQFLIQYYNGEERAKGNILERFSAQQFPDLHSELNLSSLELGDSALYFCASSDRLAFDTQYFGPGTRLTVL.

This chain links TRBV19 with TRBJ2-1; perhaps TRBD2 as D (6 bases). V lost 7 bases, J lost 5 bases, and 15 bases lay in between. The CDR3 length is 14 residues. Germline-derived CDR1 and CDR2 are LNHDA and SQIVND (reference sequence). CDR3 region: CASISGTSNNEQFF. DNA for the CDR3: TGTGCCAGTATTTCCGGGACTTCCAACAATGAGCAGTTCTTC.

J is TRBJ2-5 and V is TRBV10-3; D might be TRBD1 (5 bases). The V end lost 3 bases, the J end lost 5 bases, and 16 bases lay between the germline ends. Germline V gene sequence: CDR1 ENHRY, CDR2 SYGVKD. The CDR3 consists of 15 residues. This CDR3 reads CAISESQGLWETQYF. CDR3 DNA sequence: TGTGCCATCAGTGAAAGTCAGGGCCTATGGGAGACCCAGTACTTC.

The chain combines TRBV25-1 with TRBJ2-7, with D unclear. The V gene lost 0 bases and the J gene lost 3 bases, with 12 bases spanning the gap. The CDR3 totals 15 residues. In germline, CDR1 is MGHDK, CDR2 SYGVNS. The DNA of the CDR3 is TGTGCCAGCAGTGAATATGGACGCACGAACTACGAGCAGTACTTC. Encoded protein: CASSEYGRTNYEQYF.

V and J are TRBV5-8 and TRBJ2-5; a weak D match, TRBD2 (6 bases). This CDR3 is 14 amino acids long. The V gene's germline CDR1 is SGHTS and CDR2 YDEGEE. Trimming shortened V by 0 bases and J by 1 base, and 7 bases separated the two germline ends. The CDR3 bases are TGTGCCAGCAGCTTGGCGGGACTCCAAGAGACCCAGTACTTC. Translating gives CASSLAGLQETQYF.

This chain connects TRBV24-1 to TRBJ2-5; D ambiguous. CDR3 length equals 14 residues. Germline assignment: CDR1 KGHDR and CDR2 SFDVKD. V was pared by 4 bases and J by 2 bases, with 10 bases between. CDR3 bases: TGTGCCACCAGTGACCCGTCGTCACAAGAGACCCAGTACTTC. Protein product: CATSDPSSQETQYF.

J is TRBJ2-3 and V is TRBV24-1, with 8 positions matching TRBD1. The CDR3 extends over 15 amino acids. Germline loops: CDR1 KGHDR, CDR2 SFDVKD. The junction had 5 bases not matched to a gene; V was cut back by 4 bases and J by 3 bases. CDR3: CATSDRQGLTDTQYF. The CDR3 DNA reads TGTGCCACCAGTGACCGACAGGGGTTAACAGATACGCAGTATTTT.

The chain links TRBV4-1 to TRBJ2-5, with D hard to call. CDR1 is MGHRA and CDR2 is YSYEKL in the germline V gene. This CDR3 contains 15 residues. Deletions cut 0 bases from V and 3 bases from J, with 11 bases between. The CDR3 DNA reads as TGCGCCAGCAGCCAAGAAACCCTGGGGAAAGAGACCCAGTACTTC. Translated, it gives CASSQETLGKETQYF.

The chain links TRBV5-1 to TRBJ2-6; 7 bases agree with TRBD1. The V gene's germline CDR1 is SGHRS and CDR2 YFSETQ. This CDR3 has 18 amino acids. With 0 bases clipped from V and 3 bases from J, the junction kept 9 bases outside the gene matches. CDR3 sequence: CASSLVLAGGGGANVLTF. The CDR3 bases are TGCGCCAGCAGCTTGGTCCTGGCAGGGGGTGGTGGGGCCAACGTCCTGACTTTC.

This chain links TRBV29-1 with TRBJ2-2; D possibly matches TRBD1 or TRBD2 (5 bases each). CDR3 length equals 11 residues. The germline V gene encodes CDR1 SQVTM and CDR2 ANQGSEA. Trimming pared 7 bases from V and 6 bases from J, leaving 9 bases between. The CDR3 loop is CSARDAGELFF. Here the CDR3 DNA reads TGCAGCGCCCGGGACGCCGGGGAGCTGTTTTTT.